One and the same sample provided the 3 T cell receptor beta chains below, sequenced in a study of T cell responses to AZD1222 COVID-19 vaccine. The data were produced by immunoSEQ multiplex PCR, yet TCRdb's version contains in-frame clones alone and is incomplete. The table includes 130,000 or so clones, about 89% detected once. The source material was peripheral blood, sampled on day 0 of AZD1222 vaccination. The receptors were gathered from an adult in good health.

The chain uses TRBV19 and TRBJ1-5, with TRBD1 matching 9 bases. The junction had 3 bases not matched to a gene; V was cut back by 7 bases and J by 2 bases. The CDR3 consists of 14 residues. The germline gives CDR1 LNHDA, CDR2 SQIVND (reference sequence). CDR3 DNA sequence: TGTGCCAGTACCCGGACAGGGGGCAATCAGCCCCAGCATTTT. Translating it yields CASTRTGGNQPQHF.

The V call is TRBV7-2, the J call TRBJ1-5; no reliable D call. The germline V gene encodes CDR1 SGHTA and CDR2 FQGNSA. V was cut by 4 bases and J by 5 bases, with 6 bases left in between. CDR3 length: 12 residues. As DNA, the CDR3 is TGTGCCAGCAGCTCACCAGATCAGCCCCAGCATTTT. Translated: CASSSPDQPQHF.

The chain recombines TRBV27 with TRBJ2-6; 9 bases fit TRBD1. J gave up 0 bases and V 5 bases, and 5 bases lay outside the gene matches. Germline V gene lookup returns CDR1 MNHEY and CDR2 SMNVEV (reference sequence). The CDR3 is 17 amino acids. As DNA, the CDR3 is TGTGCCAGCAGTCCCCGGGACAGGGTCTCTGGGGCCAACGTCCTGACTTTC. Its protein product is CASSPRDRVSGANVLTF.